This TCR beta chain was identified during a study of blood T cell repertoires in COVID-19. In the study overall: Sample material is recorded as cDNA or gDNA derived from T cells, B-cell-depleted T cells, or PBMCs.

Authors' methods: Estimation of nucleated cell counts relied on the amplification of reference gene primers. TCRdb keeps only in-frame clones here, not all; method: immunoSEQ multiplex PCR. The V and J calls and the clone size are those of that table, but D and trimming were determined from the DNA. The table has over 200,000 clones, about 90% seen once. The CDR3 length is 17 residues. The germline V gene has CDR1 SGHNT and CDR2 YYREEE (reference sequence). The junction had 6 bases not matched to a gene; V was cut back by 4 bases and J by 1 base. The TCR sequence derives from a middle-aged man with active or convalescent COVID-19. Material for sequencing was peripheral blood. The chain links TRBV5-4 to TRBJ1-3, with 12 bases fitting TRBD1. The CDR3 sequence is CASSHPGQGASGNTIYF. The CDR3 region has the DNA TGTGCCAGCAGCCACCCGGGACAGGGGGCATCTGGAAACACCATATATTTT.